This TCR beta chain was identified in a study of tumor-infiltrating lymphocytes in localized non-small cell lung cancer. Repertoires were generated with immunoSEQ multiplex PCR, while TCRdb's copy carries only in-frame clones and drops some. The sample lists 15,000 to 20,000 clones, more than 75% occurring once. Of note for this clone: Its antigen is as yet unknown.

Study-level results: IM1 and IM2 tumors showed no difference in T-cell fraction. Technical variation could not be separated from intratumor heterogeneity here.

Germline V gene sequence: CDR1 SGHRS, CDR2 YFSETQ. V lost 0 bases and J 6 bases, leaving 13 bases between the germline ends. The CDR3 extends over 15 amino acids. The material sequenced was uninvolved lung tissue not adjacent to the tumor. V is TRBV5-1 and J is TRBJ2-1; either TRBD1 or TRBD2 may supply D (5 bases each). The clonotype was recovered from a human donor with non-small cell lung cancer. CDR3 sequence (DNA): TGCGCCAGCAGCTTGGAAGGGGCGAGGGGCAATGAGCAGTTCTTC. Translating it yields CASSLEGARGNEQFF.